This is a list of T cell receptor beta chains from one sample in a study of human T cells and chemical hapten exposure. Via MiXCR, TCRdb re-called the RACE reads, giving one row per CDR3 protein. The sample records around 340,000 distinct CDR3 sequences, around 7% being singletons. Here the sequenced sample was whole blood, taken in connection with sensitization to the hapten diphenylcyclopropenone (DPC). The receptors were gathered from a woman aged 18 to 35 with alopecia areata. Some clones in this sample may be carry-over from other donors' samples. Both conserved end residues are part of each CDR3. The D gene is left open where the match is weak. Rows may omit the clone size; those that give it use once, few, many or a size class.

D | size | J | V | CDR3 | DNA
. | many | TRBJ1-1 | TRBV20-1 | CSAAGTSNTEAFF | TGCAGTGCTGCCGGGACTTCGAACACTGAAGCTTTCTTT
. | few | TRBJ2-1 | TRBV6-6 | CASSRENSYNEQFF | TGTGCCAGCAGTAGGGAGAACTCCTACAATGAGCAGTTCTTC
. | few | TRBJ1-6 | TRBV12-3/TRBV12-4 | CASSVTGNNSPLHF | TGTGCCAGCAGCGTAACAGGGAATAATTCACCCCTCCACTTT
. | . | TRBJ1-6 | TRBV27 | CASSDTLSSYNSPLHF | TGTGCCAGCAGTGACACTTTAAGCTCCTATAATTCACCCCTCCACTTT
. | many | TRBJ2-5 | TRBV12-3/TRBV12-4 | CASSLNTPQETQYF | TGTGCCAGCAGTTTAAACACCCCCCAAGAGACCCAGTACTTC
. | many | TRBJ1-4 | TRBV5-1 | CASSFQGVIYEKLFF | TGCGCCAGCAGCTTTCAAGGGGTAATATATGAAAAACTGTTTTTT
. | many | TRBJ1-2 | TRBV3-1 | CASSQGRGQSNYGYTF | TGTGCCAGCAGCCAAGGCAGAGGACAGTCTAACTATGGCTACACCTTC
. | . | TRBJ2-3 | TRBV19 | CASSYTGRSTDTQYF | TGTGCCAGTAGTTATACGGGGCGGAGCACAGATACGCAGTATTTT
TRBD1 | . | TRBJ1-3 | TRBV25-1 | CASSDLDRAGNTIYF | TGTGCCAGCAGTGATTTAGACAGGGCTGGAAACACCATATATTTT
. | many | TRBJ2-7 | TRBV5-8 | CASSLSGGYLYEQYF | TGTGCCAGCAGCTTGTCTGGGGGATACTTGTACGAGCAGTACTTC
. | . | TRBJ1-2 | TRBV12-3/TRBV12-4 | CASSLSGLGYGYTF | TGTGCCAGCAGCCTCTCTGGGCTCGGCTATGGCTACACCTTC
TRBD1 | . | TRBJ1-5 | TRBV18 | CASSLQGAEGQPQHF | TGTGCCAGCTCGCTCCAGGGGGCGGAGGGTCAGCCCCAGCATTTT
. | few | TRBJ2-5 | TRBV11-1 | CASSLEGMSRETQYF | TGTGCCAGCAGCTTGGAGGGGATGTCCCGAGAGACCCAGTACTTC
. | . | TRBJ2-3 | TRBV6-6 | CASSYPRVSSADTQYF | TGTGCCAGCAGTTACCCCCGGGTTTCTAGCGCAGATACGCAGTATTTT
TRBD1 | . | TRBJ1-3 | TRBV5-1 | CASSIGQGVLGNTIYF | TGCGCCAGCAGCATCGGACAGGGGGTCCTAGGAAACACCATATATTTT
. | few | TRBJ1-6 | TRBV20-1 | CSARAGTVNSPLHF | TGCAGTGCTAGAGCCGGGACGGTGAATTCACCCCTCCACTTT
. | few | TRBJ2-7 | TRBV2 | CASSDTALNYEQYF | TGTGCCAGCAGTGATACTGCCCTAAACTACGAGCAGTACTTC
. | few | TRBJ1-1 | TRBV29-1 | CSVTDRPDTEAFF | TGCAGCGTGACAGACAGGCCAGACACTGAAGCTTTCTTT
TRBD1 | . | TRBJ1-1 | TRBV5-1 | CASSLTTGGEGEAFF | TGCGCCAGCAGCTTGACCACAGGGGGCGAGGGTGAAGCTTTCTTT
. | few | TRBJ2-5 | TRBV13 | CASSLGGVEETQYF | TGTGCCAGCAGCTTAGGTGGCGTAGAAGAGACCCAGTACTTC
TRBD2 | many | TRBJ2-7 | TRBV27 | CASSGLAGPYEQYF | TGTGCCAGCAGTGGACTAGCGGGGCCCTACGAGCAGTACTTC
. | few | TRBJ2-3 | TRBV6-2/TRBV6-3 | CASSSQEDTQYF | TGTGCCAGCAGTAGTCAGGAAGATACGCAGTATTTT
. | many | TRBJ2-3 | TRBV11-2 | CASTPPGTDTQYF | TGTGCCAGCACCCCGCCCGGAACAGATACGCAGTATTTT
. | . | TRBJ1-5 | TRBV6-5 | CASSYGDIRSNQPQHF | TGTGCCAGCAGTTACGGGGACATCCGTAGCAATCAGCCCCAGCATTTT
TRBD1 | . | TRBJ2-3 | TRBV29-1 | CSVQGQDRGQPQYF | TGCAGCGTTCAGGGTCAAGACAGGGGCCAGCCCCAGTATTTT
. | many | TRBJ2-1 | TRBV6-5 | CASSYRGQWSSYNEQFF | TGTGCCAGCAGTTACCGGGGACAATGGAGCTCCTACAATGAGCAGTTCTTC
. | few | TRBJ2-7 | TRBV7-9 | CASSLTPGVGRITVLRQYF | TGTGCCAGCAGCTTAACTCCAGGGGTTGGGCGTATTACGGTATTGCGGCAGTACTTC
TRBD2 | . | TRBJ2-5 | TRBV28 | CASLHGTSGVETQYF | TGTGCCAGCCTTCACGGGACTAGCGGGGTGGAGACCCAGTACTTC
. | many | TRBJ1-2 | TRBV11-2 | CASSWWGEDGYTF | TGTGCCAGCAGCTGGTGGGGGGAGGATGGCTACACCTTC
. | few | TRBJ2-6 | TRBV7-2 | CASSGWTATRGANVLTF | TGTGCCAGCAGCGGTTGGACAGCCACCAGGGGGGCCAACGTCCTGACTTTC
TRBD1 | . | TRBJ1-2 | TRBV12-3/TRBV12-4 | CASSPETGVNYGYTF | TGTGCCAGCAGTCCAGAAACAGGGGTTAACTATGGCTACACCTTC
. | few | TRBJ2-1 | TRBV5-1 | CASSTTWDISLSNEQFF | TGCGCCAGCAGTACGACCTGGGACATTTCATTGAGCAATGAGCAGTTCTTC
. | few | TRBJ2-2 | TRBV29-1 | CSVGRTHRGDTGELFF | TGCAGCGTCGGGCGGACCCATCGGGGCGACACCGGGGAGCTGTTTTTT
. | . | TRBJ1-5 | TRBV12-3/TRBV12-4 | CASSTRVSNQPQHF | TGTGCCAGCAGTACCCGGGTCAGCAATCAGCCCCAGCATTTT
TRBD1 | few | TRBJ1-2 | TRBV29-1 | CSVEWAGGYGYTF | TGCAGCGTTGAATGGGCAGGGGGCTATGGCTACACCTTC
. | few | TRBJ1-2 | TRBV7-9 | CASSLAIMTEGYTF | TGTGCCAGCAGCTTAGCTATAATGACAGAAGGCTACACCTTC
TRBD1 | few | TRBJ1-6 | TRBV9 | CASSVDGDSSYNSPLHF | TGTGCCAGCAGCGTAGATGGGGACAGCTCCTATAATTCACCCCTCCACTTT
. | many | TRBJ2-3 | TRBV12-5 | CASGLEQGNTQYF | TGTGCTAGTGGTTTGGAACAGGGTAATACGCAGTATTTT
. | many | TRBJ2-1 | TRBV10-2 | CASSLQGPTYNEQFF | TGCGCCAGCAGTTTACAGGGCCCCACCTACAATGAGCAGTTCTTC
. | many | TRBJ1-5 | TRBV12-3/TRBV12-4 | CASSSQGNQPQHF | TGTGCCAGCAGTTCCCAGGGGAATCAGCCCCAGCATTTT